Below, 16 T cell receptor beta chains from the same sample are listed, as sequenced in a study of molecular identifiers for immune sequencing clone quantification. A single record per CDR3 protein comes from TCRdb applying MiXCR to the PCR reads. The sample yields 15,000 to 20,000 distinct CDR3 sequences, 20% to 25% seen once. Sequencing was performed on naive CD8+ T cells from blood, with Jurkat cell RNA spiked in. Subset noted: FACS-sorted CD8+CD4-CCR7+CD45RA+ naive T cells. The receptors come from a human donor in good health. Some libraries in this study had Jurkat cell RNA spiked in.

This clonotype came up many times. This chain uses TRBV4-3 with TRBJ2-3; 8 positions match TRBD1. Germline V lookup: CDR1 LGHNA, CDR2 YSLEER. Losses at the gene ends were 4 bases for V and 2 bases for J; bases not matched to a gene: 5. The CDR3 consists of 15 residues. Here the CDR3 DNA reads TGCGCCAGCAGCCTAGGGGACAGGCCCACAGATACGCAGTATTTT. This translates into CASSLGDRPTDTQYF.

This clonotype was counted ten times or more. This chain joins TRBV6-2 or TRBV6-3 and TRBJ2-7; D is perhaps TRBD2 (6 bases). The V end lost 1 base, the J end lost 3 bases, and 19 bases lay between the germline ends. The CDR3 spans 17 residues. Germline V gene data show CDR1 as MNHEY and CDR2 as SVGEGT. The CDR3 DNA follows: TGTGCCAGCAGTTACTTTCTATCGGGACTCGCCAGCTACGAGCAGTACTTC. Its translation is CASSYFLSGLASYEQYF.

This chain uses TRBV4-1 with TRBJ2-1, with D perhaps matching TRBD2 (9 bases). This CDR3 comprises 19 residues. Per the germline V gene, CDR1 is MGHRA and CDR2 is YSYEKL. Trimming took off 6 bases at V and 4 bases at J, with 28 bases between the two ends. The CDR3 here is CASRLRDRQSSGRYNEQFF. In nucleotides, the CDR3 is TGCGCCAGCAGGCTACGGGACAGGCAGAGTAGCGGGAGATACAATGAGCAGTTCTTC.

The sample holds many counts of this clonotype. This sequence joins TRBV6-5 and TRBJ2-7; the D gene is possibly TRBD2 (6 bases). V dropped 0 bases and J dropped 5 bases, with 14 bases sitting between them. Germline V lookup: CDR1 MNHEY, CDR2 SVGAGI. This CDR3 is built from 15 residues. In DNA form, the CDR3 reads TGTGCCAGCAGTTACTCGAGAGGGGAGGAGGACGAGCAGTACTTC. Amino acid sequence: CASSYSRGEEDEQYF.

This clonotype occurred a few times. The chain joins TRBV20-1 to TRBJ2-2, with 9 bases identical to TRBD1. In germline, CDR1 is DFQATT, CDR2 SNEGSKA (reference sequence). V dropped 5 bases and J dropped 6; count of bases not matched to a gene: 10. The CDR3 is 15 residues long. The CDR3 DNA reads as TGCAGTGCTGGGGGACAGGGAATCTCAGCCGGGGAGCTGTTTTTT. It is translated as CSAGGQGISAGELFF.

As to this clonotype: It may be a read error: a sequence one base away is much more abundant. The CDR3 loop reads CANSLSGTSGDTQYF. DNA for the CDR3: TGTGCCAACAGCTTATCCGGGACTAGCGGGGATACGCAGTATTTT. This chain connects TRBV7-2 to TRBJ2-3; 12 bases map to TRBD2. This CDR3 is 15 amino acids long. The V gene's germline CDR1 is SGHTA and CDR2 FQGNSA.

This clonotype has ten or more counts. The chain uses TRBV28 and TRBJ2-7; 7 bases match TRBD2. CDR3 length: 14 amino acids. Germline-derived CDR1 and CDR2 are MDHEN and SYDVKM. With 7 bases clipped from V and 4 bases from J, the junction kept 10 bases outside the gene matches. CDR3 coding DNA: TGTGCCAGCATCGGACTAGTGGGAGCTTACGAGCAGTACTTC. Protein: CASIGLVGAYEQYF.

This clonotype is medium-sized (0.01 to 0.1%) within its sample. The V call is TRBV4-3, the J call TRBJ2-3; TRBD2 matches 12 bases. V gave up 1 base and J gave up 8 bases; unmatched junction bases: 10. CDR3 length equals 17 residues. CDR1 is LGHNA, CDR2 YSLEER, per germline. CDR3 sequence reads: CASSQVSLAGGPPTQYF. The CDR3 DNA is TGCGCCAGCAGCCAAGTTAGTCTAGCGGGAGGGCCTCCTACGCAGTATTTT.

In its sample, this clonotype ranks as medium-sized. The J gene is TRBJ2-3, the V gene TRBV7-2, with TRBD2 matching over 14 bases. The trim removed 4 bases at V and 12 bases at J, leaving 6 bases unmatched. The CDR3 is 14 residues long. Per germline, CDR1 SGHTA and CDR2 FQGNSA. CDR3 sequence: CASSSRLAGGLQYF. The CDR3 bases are TGTGCCAGCAGCTCGCGACTAGCGGGGGGGCTTCAGTATTTT.

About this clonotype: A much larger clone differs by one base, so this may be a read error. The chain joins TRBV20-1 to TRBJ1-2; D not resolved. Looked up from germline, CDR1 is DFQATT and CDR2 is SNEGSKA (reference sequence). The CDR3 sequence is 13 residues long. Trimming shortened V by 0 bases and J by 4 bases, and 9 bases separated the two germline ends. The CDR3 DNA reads TGCAGTGCTAGAGATCCCGAATTCTATGGCTACACCTTC. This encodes CSARDPEFYGYTF.

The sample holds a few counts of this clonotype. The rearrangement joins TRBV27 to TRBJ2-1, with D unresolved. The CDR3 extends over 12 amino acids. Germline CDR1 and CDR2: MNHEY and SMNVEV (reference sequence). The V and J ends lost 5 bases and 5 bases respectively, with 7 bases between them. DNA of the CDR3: TGTGCCAGCAGTCATACAGACAATGAGCAGTTCTTC. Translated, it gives CASSHTDNEQFF.

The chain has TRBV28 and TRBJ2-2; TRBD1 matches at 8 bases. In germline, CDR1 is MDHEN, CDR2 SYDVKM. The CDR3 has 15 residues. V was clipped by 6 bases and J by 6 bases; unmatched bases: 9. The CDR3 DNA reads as TGTGCCAGCAGACCGGGACAGGCTTCCCCCGGGGAGCTGTTTTTT. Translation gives CASRPGQASPGELFF.

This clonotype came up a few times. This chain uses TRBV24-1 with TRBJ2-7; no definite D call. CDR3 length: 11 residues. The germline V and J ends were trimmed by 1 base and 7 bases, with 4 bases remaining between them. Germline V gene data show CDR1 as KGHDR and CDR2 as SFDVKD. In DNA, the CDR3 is TGTGCCACCAGTGATTTAACAGAGCAGTACTTC. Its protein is CATSDLTEQYF.

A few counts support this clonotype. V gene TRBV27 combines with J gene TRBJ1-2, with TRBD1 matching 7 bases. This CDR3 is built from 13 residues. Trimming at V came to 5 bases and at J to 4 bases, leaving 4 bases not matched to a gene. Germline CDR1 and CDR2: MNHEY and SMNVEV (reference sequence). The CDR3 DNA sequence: TGTGCCAGCAGTAACAGGGGAGCCTATGGCTACACCTTC. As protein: CASSNRGAYGYTF.

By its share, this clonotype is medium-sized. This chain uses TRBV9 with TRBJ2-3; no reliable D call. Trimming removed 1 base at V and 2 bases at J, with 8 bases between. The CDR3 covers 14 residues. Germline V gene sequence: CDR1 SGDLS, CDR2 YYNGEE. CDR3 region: CASSVSGDTDTQYF. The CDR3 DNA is TGTGCCAGCAGCGTAAGTGGCGACACAGATACGCAGTATTTT.

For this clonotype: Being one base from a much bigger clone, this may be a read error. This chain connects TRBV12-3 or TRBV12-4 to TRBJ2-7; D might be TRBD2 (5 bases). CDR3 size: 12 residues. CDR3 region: CVSSFNGNEQYF. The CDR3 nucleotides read TGTGTCAGCAGTTTTAACGGGAACGAGCAGTACTTC.